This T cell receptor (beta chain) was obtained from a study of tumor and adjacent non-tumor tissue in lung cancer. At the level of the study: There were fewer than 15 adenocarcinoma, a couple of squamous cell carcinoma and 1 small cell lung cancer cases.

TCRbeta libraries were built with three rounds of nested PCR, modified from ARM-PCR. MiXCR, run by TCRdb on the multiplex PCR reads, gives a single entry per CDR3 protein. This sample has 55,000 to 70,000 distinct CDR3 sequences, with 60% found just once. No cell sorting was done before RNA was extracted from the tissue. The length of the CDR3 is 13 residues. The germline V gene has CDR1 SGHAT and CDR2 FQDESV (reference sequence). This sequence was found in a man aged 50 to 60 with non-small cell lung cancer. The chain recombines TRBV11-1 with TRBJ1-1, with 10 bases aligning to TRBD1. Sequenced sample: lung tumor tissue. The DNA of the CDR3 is TGTACCATCAGCCCTGGGACAGGGGATGAAGACTTCTTT. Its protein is CTISPGTGDEDFF.